The text below deals with one TCR beta chain. Its antigen is unknown. The PCR employed 60 Vbeta primers together with 13 Jbeta primers. Repertoires were generated with immunoSEQ multiplex PCR, while TCRdb's copy carries only in-frame clones and drops some. Of approximately 300,000 clones in the sample, roughly 86% are singletons; the top ten hold about 2%. This record comes from a study of cytomegalovirus exposure and HLA in healthy donors. Broader study findings: Solely CMV serostatus was available to characterize immune exposure.

Per germline, CDR1 MRHNA and CDR2 SNTAGT. This CDR3 comprises 15 residues. V was pared by 6 bases and J by 12 bases, with 14 bases of the junction left unmatched. This clonotype was sampled from a woman in her thirties or forties in good health and CMV-seropositive. Sequences were obtained from PBMCs. The V call is TRBV6-4, the J call TRBJ2-1; 10 positions agree with TRBD1. CDR3 nucleotides: TGTGCCAGCAGCACCGGGACAGGGGACCTCAAGGGGCAGTTCTTC. It encodes CASSTGTGDLKGQFF.